Listed below are T cell receptor beta chains from one sample, sequenced in a study of Graves' ophthalmopathy and Graves' hyperthyroidism. A single record per CDR3 protein comes from TCRdb applying MiXCR to the multiplex PCR reads. This table has tens of thousands of distinct CDR3 sequences, under 65% appearing once. Sequenced input: peripheral blood. These receptors were collected from an adult man with Graves' ophthalmopathy. The CDR3 runs from the conserved cysteine through the conserved F or W. Fields, in order: clone size, D gene, V gene, J gene, CDR3 protein, CDR3 DNA. A D gene is named only where the DNA matches it firmly. The listing skips clone size in some rows; elsewhere it reads once, few, many or a size class.

.	TRBD2	TRBV9	TRBJ2-7	CASSVGGLAGKPSYEQYF	TGTGCCAGCAGCGTAGGTGGTCTAGCGGGAAAGCCCTCCTACGAGCAGTACTTC
.	TRBD1	TRBV2	TRBJ2-7	CASSAGGQTYEQYF	TGTGCCAGCAGTGCAGGGGGTCAAACCTACGAGCAGTACTTC
many	.	TRBV30	TRBJ1-1	CAWSVSPNTEAFF	TGTGCCTGGAGTGTATCTCCTAACACTGAAGCTTTCTTT
.	.	TRBV20-1	TRBJ2-7	CSASGRRYEQYF	TGCAGTGCTAGCGGGAGAAGGTACGAGCAGTACTTC
.	TRBD1	TRBV6-6	TRBJ1-5	CASSPGQVSNQPQHF	TGTGCCAGCAGCCCAGGACAGGTGAGCAATCAGCCCCAGCATTTT
.	.	TRBV10-1	TRBJ1-6	CAGGRSSYNSPLHF	TGCGCCGGTGGAAGGAGCTCCTATAATTCACCCCTCCACTTT
.	TRBD2	TRBV7-6	TRBJ2-7	CASSLMPGGNPYEQYF	TGTGCCAGCAGCTTAATGCCGGGAGGAAATCCTTACGAGCAGTACTTC
.	TRBD2	TRBV10-3	TRBJ2-1	CAISGGTREYEQFF	TGTGCCATCAGTGGGGGGACTAGGGAGTATGAGCAGTTCTTT
many	.	TRBV6-2/TRBV6-3	TRBJ1-5	CASSSYVPNQPQHF	TGTGCCAGCAGTTCCTATGTACCAAATCAGCCCCAGCATTTT
.	.	TRBV30	TRBJ2-2	CAWDSGGLDTGELFF	TGTGCCTGGGACAGTGGGGGGCTAGACACCGGGGAGCTGTTTTTT
many	TRBD2	TRBV19	TRBJ2-3	CASSSIAGKGTDTQYF	TGTGCCAGTAGTTCAATAGCGGGAAAGGGCACAGATACGCAGTATTTT
many	.	TRBV9	TRBJ2-3	CASSVEGLGRDTQYF	TGTGCCAGCAGCGTAGAAGGGCTTGGCAGGGATACGCAGTATTTT
many	.	TRBV20-1	TRBJ1-1	CSARNLEGNTEAFF	TGCAGTGCTCGTAATTTAGAGGGTAACACTGAAGCTTTCTTT
.	.	TRBV19	TRBJ1-3	CASMMGTPGYTIYF	TGTGCCAGTATGATGGGGACGCCGGGATACACCATATATTTT
few	.	TRBV12-3/TRBV12-4	TRBJ2-3	CASSSSEGDTQYF	TGTGCCAGCAGTTCCTCAGAGGGAGATACGCAGTATTTT
many	TRBD1	TRBV11-2	TRBJ2-2	CASSLMKDRGLTGELFF	TGTGCCAGCAGCTTAATGAAGGACAGGGGACTCACCGGGGAGCTGTTTTTT
many	.	TRBV9	TRBJ2-1	CASSVGTQPGNEQFF	TGTGCCAGCAGCGTCGGGACTCAGCCGGGTAATGAGCAGTTCTTC
once	.	TRBV5-4	TRBJ2-7	CASSRPGVEEREQYF	TGTGCCAGCAGTCGACCAGGGGTGGAGGAAAGAGAGCAGTACTTC